What follows describes a single T cell receptor (beta chain). Its target is unknown. This entry is derived from a study of OX40 agonist ivuxolimab in advanced cancers. Study information: Recorded diagnoses for dose-escalation patients were hepatocellular carcinoma, melanoma, renal cell or head and neck cancer. Partial responses were achieved by three patients: one hepatocellular carcinoma, two cutaneous melanoma.

Sequencing used immunoSEQ multiplex PCR; TCRdb keeps in-frame clones, though not all of them. This repertoire shows roughly 90,000 clones, roughly 90% found once; its top ten account for under 0.35%. Study results and caveats: Expanded peripheral T cells had an undetermined antigen specificity.

The clonotype was recovered from an adult with an advanced solid tumor such as melanoma, head and neck, liver or kidney cancer. Sample: CD4+ or CD8+ T cells sorted from blood, taken in a trial of the OX40 agonist ivuxolimab.

CDR3 nucleotide sequence: TGTGCCAGTAGTATCGGGACAACCACGGGGGAGACCCAGTACTTC. This encodes CASSIGTTTGETQYF. The V gene is TRBV19, the J gene TRBJ2-5; TRBD1 might be the D (6 bases). The CDR3 runs to 15 residues. Germline CDR1 and CDR2: LNHDA and SQIVND (reference sequence). Trimming shortened V by 3 bases and J by 5 bases, and 16 bases separated the two germline ends.